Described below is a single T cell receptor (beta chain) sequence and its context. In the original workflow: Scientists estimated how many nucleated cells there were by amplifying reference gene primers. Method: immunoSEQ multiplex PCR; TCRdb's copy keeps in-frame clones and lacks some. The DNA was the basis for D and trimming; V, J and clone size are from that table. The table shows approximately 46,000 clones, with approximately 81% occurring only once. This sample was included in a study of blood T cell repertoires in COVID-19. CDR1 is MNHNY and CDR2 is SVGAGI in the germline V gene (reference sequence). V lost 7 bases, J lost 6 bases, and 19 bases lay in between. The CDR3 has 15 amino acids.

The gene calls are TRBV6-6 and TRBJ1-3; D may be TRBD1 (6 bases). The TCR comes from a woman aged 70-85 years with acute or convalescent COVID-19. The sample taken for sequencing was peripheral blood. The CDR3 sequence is CASIQRDNVENTIYF. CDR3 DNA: TGTGCCAGCATCCAGAGGGACAACGTCGAAAACACCATATATTTT.